Following are 19 T cell receptor beta chains from one sample sequenced in a study of blood T cell repertoires in COVID-19. Assay used: immunoSEQ multiplex PCR; TCRdb lists only in-frame clones, some missing. The data contain 150,000 to 200,000 clones, roughly 82% of them singletons. The sequencing sample was made of peripheral blood. Receptors originate from a woman aged 25 to 39 with acute or convalescent COVID-19.

The rearrangement uses TRBV2 and TRBJ2-4; TRBD2 is a possible D gene (6 bases). There are 13 residues in the CDR3. Germline CDR1 SNHLY, CDR2 FYNNEI. Deletions cut 5 bases from V and 7 bases from J, with 12 bases between. The CDR3: CASSTDRGNIQYF. DNA of the CDR3: TGTGCCAGCAGTACCGACCGGGGGAACATTCAGTACTTC.

The chain links TRBV5-4 to TRBJ2-1, with 7 bases identical to TRBD1. Germline assignment: CDR1 SGHNT and CDR2 YYREEE (reference sequence). The CDR3 consists of 16 residues. The V and J ends lost 4 bases and 2 bases, in that order; junction bases with no gene match: 9. The CDR3 bases are TGTGCCAGCAGCCCGAGGGGGCTAGGGGCCTACAATGAGCAGTTCTTC. It codes for CASSPRGLGAYNEQFF.

The chain carries TRBV5-6 and TRBJ1-6, with D perhaps TRBD1 (5 bases). The CDR3 consists of 16 residues. The V and J ends lost 2 bases and 9 bases respectively, with 18 bases between them. Germline V gene sequence: CDR1 SGHDT, CDR2 YYEEEE. The CDR3: CASSFGHLKRTSPLHF. Here the CDR3 DNA reads TGTGCCAGCAGCTTCGGACACCTCAAGCGTACTTCACCCCTCCACTTT.

The CDR3 DNA sequence: TGTGCCAGCAAACCAGGGGTGCGTAATTCACCCCTCCACTTT. Its protein is CASKPGVRNSPLHF. V is TRBV27 and J is TRBJ1-6, with a possible D match to TRBD1 (6 bases). The CDR3 is 14 amino acids. CDR1 and CDR2 (germline): MNHEY, SMNVEV (reference sequence). V dropped 7 bases and J dropped 6 bases, with 13 bases sitting between them.

The CDR3 sequence: CASRGSELYGYTF. DNA of the CDR3: TGTGCCAGCAGAGGGAGCGAACTCTATGGCTACACCTTC. The V gene is TRBV2, the J gene TRBJ1-2; D is uncertain. Between the trimmed V and J ends, which lost 6 bases and 4 bases, there was a span of 12 bases. The CDR3 is made up of 13 amino acids. CDR1 is SNHLY and CDR2 is FYNNEI in the germline V gene.

The chain links TRBV19 to TRBJ1-5, with D possibly matching TRBD1 (6 bases). The V end was cut by 4 bases, the J end by 5 bases, with 18 bases between. The CDR3 totals 16 residues. Per the germline V gene, CDR1 is LNHDA and CDR2 is SQIVND (reference sequence). The CDR3 spells CASSTSKSQGYQPQHF. The CDR3 DNA sequence: TGTGCCAGTAGTACCTCGAAATCACAGGGCTATCAGCCCCAGCATTTT.

The rearrangement links TRBV28 to TRBJ2-3, with a possible D match to TRBD1 (7 bases). The CDR3 loop spans 17 amino acids. Germline V gene sequence: CDR1 MDHEN, CDR2 SYDVKM. Trimming took 6 bases from V and 4 from J, leaving 23 bases between them. In DNA form, the CDR3 reads TGTGCCAGCAGCCTCCGCCCAGGGGGGCGACAGGCAGATACGCAGTATTTT. This codes for CASSLRPGGRQADTQYF.

This chain links TRBV7-9 with TRBJ1-2; D uncertain. Germline V CDR1 and CDR2: SEHNR, FQNEAQ (reference sequence). Trimming removed 4 bases at V and 4 bases at J, with 10 bases between. CDR3 length: 13 residues. CDR3 residues: CASSSKTGYGYTF. The CDR3 DNA follows: TGTGCCAGCAGCTCCAAGACGGGCTATGGCTACACCTTC.

This clone was seen just once. This chain joins TRBV19 and TRBJ1-3; D ambiguous. Looked up from germline, CDR1 is LNHDA and CDR2 is SQIVND (reference sequence). This CDR3 is 15 amino acids long. The V and J ends lost 3 bases and 2 bases respectively, with 11 bases between them. DNA for the CDR3: TGTGCCAGTAGTATTAAGAGGCCGGCTGGAAACACCATATATTTT. It translates to CASSIKRPAGNTIYF.

This clone showed up just once. V is TRBV3-1 (or the pseudogene TRBV3-2) and J is TRBJ1-2; D is unclear. There are 15 residues in the CDR3. Germline CDR1 reads LGHDT; CDR2 reads YNNKEL (reference sequence). Trimming stripped 4 bases from V and 0 bases from J, with 12 bases between. CDR3 coding DNA: TGTGCCAGCAGCCCGTCCGAGATTCCTAACTATGGCTACACCTTC. It is translated as CASSPSEIPNYGYTF.

The chain employs TRBV7-9 and TRBJ2-5; the D gene is possibly TRBD1 (5 bases). The CDR3 contains 13 residues. The germline V gene has CDR1 SEHNR and CDR2 FQNEAQ (reference sequence). V gave up 9 bases and J gave up 5 bases, with 16 bases separating them. In DNA form, the CDR3 reads TGTGCCAGTTCTTTTCAGGGATTTGAGACCCAGTACTTC. Its protein product is CASSFQGFETQYF.

This clone was detected once. V usage is TRBV27 and J usage is TRBJ2-4, with 7 bases fitting TRBD1. The CDR3 totals 18 residues. V was pared by 6 bases and J by 2 bases, with 16 bases of the junction left unmatched. Germline values: CDR1 MNHEY, CDR2 SMNVEV (reference sequence). This CDR3 is CASSLRALTGNPKNIQYF. DNA for the CDR3: TGTGCCAGCAGCCTAAGGGCCTTGACAGGGAACCCCAAAAACATTCAGTACTTC.

The genes are TRBV7-9 and TRBJ2-7; D remains unclear. V lost 1 base, J lost 9 bases, and 13 bases lay in between. The CDR3 spans 13 residues. Germline-derived CDR1 and CDR2 are SEHNR and FQNEAQ (reference sequence). CDR3 protein: CASSLETYTGQYF. For the CDR3, the DNA is TGTGCCAGCAGCTTAGAGACCTACACGGGGCAGTACTTC.

As concerns this clone: This CDR3 is also generated by other DNA sequences in the sample. V usage is TRBV24-1 and J usage is TRBJ1-2; perhaps TRBD1 as D (5 bases). The CDR3 has 12 residues. V was clipped by 3 bases and J by 5 bases, with 6 bases between them. From germline, CDR1 is KGHDR and CDR2 SFDVKD. CDR3 bases: TGTGCCACCAGTGATCCAGGGTATGGCTACACCTTC. It encodes CATSDPGYGYTF.

The V gene is TRBV18, the J gene TRBJ2-7; the match to TRBD1 covers 8 bases. The CDR3 is made up of 14 amino acids. V dropped 6 bases and J dropped 6; count of bases not matched to a gene: 10. Germline V gene data show CDR1 as KGHSH and CDR2 as LQKENI. In nucleotides, the CDR3 is TGTGCCAGCTCCCGCGTACAGGGGGTTAGCGAGCAGTACTTC. Its protein is CASSRVQGVSEQYF.

The V and J genes are TRBV5-1 and TRBJ1-6; no reliable D call. Trimming shortened V by 3 bases and J by 5 bases, and 6 bases separated the two germline ends. CDR1 is SGHRS and CDR2 is YFSETQ in the germline V gene. The CDR3 contains 13 residues. CDR3 in amino acids: CASSSGDNSPLHF. In DNA form, the CDR3 reads TGCGCCAGCAGCTCCGGGGATAATTCACCCCTCCACTTT.

The table lists this clone with a count of one. The DNA of the CDR3 is TGTGCCAGCAGCCCAAATAGCGGGACAGGGGATCAGCCCCAGCATTTT. Translated, it gives CASSPNSGTGDQPQHF. The chain uses TRBV16 and TRBJ1-5; 10 bases are shared with TRBD1. This CDR3 has 16 residues. After removal of 4 bases from V and 5 bases from J, the junction contained 8 bases not matched to a gene. Looked up from germline, CDR1 is KGHSY and CDR2 is FQNENV.

The table lists this clone with a count of one. V and J are TRBV7-2 and TRBJ2-4, with 10 bases lining up with TRBD2. The CDR3 is 16 amino acids. CDR1 SGHTA and CDR2 FQGNSA come from the germline V gene. Unmatched junction bases numbered 11, after V lost 7 bases and J lost 5 bases. The CDR3 spells CASTRRTGTSENIQYF. The DNA of the CDR3 is TGTGCCAGCACGAGACGGACCGGGACTAGCGAAAACATTCAGTACTTC. The variable domain in full, with the rest retrieved from reference TRBV7-2 and TRBJ2-4, is GAGVSQSPSNKVTEKGKDVELRCDPISGHTALYWYRQSLGQGLEFLIYFQGNSAPDKSGLPSDRFSAERTGGSVSTLTIQRTQQEDSAVYLCASTRRTGTSENIQYFGAGTRLSVL.

The chain recombines TRBV30 with TRBJ1-2; D is unclear. The CDR3 is made up of 13 amino acids. V was cut by 0 bases and J by 2 bases, with 7 bases left in between. CDR1 and CDR2 (germline): GTSNPN, SVGIG (reference sequence). The DNA of the CDR3 is TGTGCCTGGAGTGTAGCCGGGAACTATGGCTACACCTTC. It encodes CAWSVAGNYGYTF. The full variable domain, completed using reference TRBV30 and TRBJ1-2, is SQTIHQWPATLVQPVGSPLSLECTVEGTSNPNLYWYRQAAGRGLQLLFYSVGIGQISSEVPQNLSASRPQDRQFILSSKKLLLSDSGFYLCAWSVAGNYGYTFGSGTRLTVV.